Reported below is one T cell receptor beta chain. No cognate antigen has been identified for it. No base quality information exists; no much larger clone differs at one position. Via the germline V gene, CDR1 is SGHAT and CDR2 FQNNGV. CDR3 length: 12 amino acids, cysteine to phenylalanine. The DNA shown is the 36-base CDR3, in frame from base 1. Between the V and J ends, shortened by 0 bases and 7 bases respectively, the junction contains 7 bases. These data come from a study of T cells after yellow fever vaccination (dated by TCRdb to between 2018 and 2021). With respect to the entire study: The SMART-Seq v4 Ultra Low Input RNA kit was used to prepare libraries from fractions with low cell numbers. To track T-cell clones before and after primary and booster YFV17D yellow fever vaccination, bulk TCR alpha and beta repertoires were sequenced longitudinally. Two healthy male donors made up the cohort, one aged 18 to 30 years and the other aged 30 to 40 years. Blood was drawn at multiple timepoints before and after primary and secondary immunization, with bulk PBMC replicates and cell subsets isolated.

Interpreted using the paper, the treatment or condition label stands for: live attenuated yellow fever vaccine strain. At every blood-draw timepoint, two biological replicates of bulk PBMCs were collected. PBMCs were isolated from peripheral blood using a standard Ficoll-Paque protocol. TriZol was used to extract RNA from bulk PBMCs, from CD4 and CD8 fractions, and from dextramer-positive and dextramer-negative fractions. On the study overall, not on this receptor specifically: Compared with the primary T-cell response, the secondary T-cell response was faster but weaker, reaching its peak on day 5 rather than on day 15. A small fraction of clonotypes appeared in both the CD4 and CD8 compartments, likely as a result of convergent recombination. Computational filtering was required because FACS-sorted repertoires could contain abundant contaminating clonotypes from the bulk population. Because the study included only a couple of donors, the extent to which the findings can be generalized is limited. After the booster, most clones that had expanded after primary vaccination were detected again (almost 97% of CD4 and over 75% of CD8), suggesting broad maintenance of memory.

TCR cDNA was made using 5'RACE template switching, a step that added a universal primer site and unique molecular identifiers. Priming for cDNA synthesis came from both the TCR alpha and TCR beta constant segments. Library amplification involved two PCR steps, and the second step added sample barcodes and sequencing adapters. Libraries were sequenced on Illumina HiSeq 2500 (2x100 bp) or NovaSeq (2x150 bp). The study's own analysis went as follows. MIGEC was used to demultiplex reads and collapse the reads into UMI consensus sequences, and MiXCR was used for V(D)J alignment. Clonotypes responding to the vaccine were identified with edgeR on replicate PBMC samples, with the criteria of FDR below 0.01 and a log2 fold change above 5 up to day 15. Each bulk clonotype was labeled CD4 or CD8 based on which sequenced repertoire, CD4 or CD8, contained the clonotype at higher abundance. In-frame beta chains were kept once TCRdb had trimmed the public reads at Q25 with fastp and called clones with MiXCR. Each CDR3 protein appears once, grouped with its most common genes and DNA. None of the V and J calls come from the authors' own analysis; TCRdb made them. The sample data list around 590,000 distinct CDR3 sequences, and about 12% of these were observed just once. The ten largest clones take up under 15% of the sample.

This receptor was taken from a man aged 30-40 years who received the YFV17D yellow fever vaccine. The rearranged chain carries TRBV11-2 and TRBJ2-7; no D gene can be assigned with confidence. Material: PBMCs, obtained on the day of the yellow fever booster vaccination. The CDR3 corresponds to CASSLEGTEQYF. The DNA is TGTGCCAGCAGCTTAGAGGGAACAGAGCAGTACTTC.